Below are 26 T cell receptor beta chains sequenced from a single sample in a study of OX40 agonist ivuxolimab in advanced cancers. Repertoires were generated with immunoSEQ multiplex PCR, while TCRdb's copy carries only in-frame clones and drops some. The table shows about 78,000 clones, with more than 75% occurring only once. This specimen was CD4+ or CD8+ T cells sorted from blood, taken in a trial of the OX40 agonist ivuxolimab. The receptors originated from an adult with an advanced solid tumor such as melanoma, head and neck, liver or kidney cancer.

This clone was counted only a few times. The genes are TRBV11-2 and TRBJ2-1, with TRBD2 identical over 8 bases. CDR1 and CDR2 from the germline V gene are SGHAT and FQNNGV. The CDR3 extends over 18 amino acids. V shed 5 bases and J 7 bases; nucleotides not matched to a gene: 19. Here the CDR3 reads CASSPQRGLAGGDNEQFF. The CDR3, as DNA: TGTGCCAGCAGCCCACAGAGAGGGCTAGCGGGTGGGGATAATGAGCAGTTCTTC.

The rearrangement uses TRBV11-2 and TRBJ1-2, with D possibly being TRBD1 (5 bases). V gave up 5 bases and J gave up 4 bases, with 11 bases separating them. The CDR3 sequence is 13 residues long. Germline CDR1 and CDR2: SGHAT and FQNNGV. This chain's CDR3 is CASSVGHPYGYTF. CDR3 coding DNA: TGTGCCAGCAGCGTAGGACATCCCTATGGCTACACCTTC.

This clone is a singleton in its sample. The chain is built from TRBV7-9 and TRBJ2-5, with a weak D call TRBD2 (5 bases). Matching the DNA end better, TRBJ2-7 makes the J call doubtful. Germline assignment: CDR1 SEHNR and CDR2 FQNEAQ (reference sequence). The CDR3 has 13 residues. The CDR3 region is CASSSLATYEQYF. The CDR3 region has the DNA TGTGCCAGCAGCTCGCTAGCTACCTACGAGCAGTACTTC.

The gene calls are TRBV4-3 and TRBJ2-7; 9 nucleotides line up with TRBD1. V was pared by 1 base and J by 2 bases, with 6 bases of the junction left unmatched. The CDR3 is 16 amino acids. Germline V gene sequence: CDR1 LGHNA, CDR2 YSLEER. DNA of the CDR3: TGCGCCAGCAGCCAAGCGGCGGGACAGGGAACCTACGAGCAGTACTTC. Amino acids: CASSQAAGQGTYEQYF.

J is TRBJ1-1 and V is TRBV6-1; D might be TRBD1 (5 bases). V was pared by 6 bases and J by 0 bases, with 14 bases between. CDR3 length equals 15 residues. From germline, CDR1 is MNHNS and CDR2 SASEGT. CDR3 in DNA: TGTGCCAGCAGGAGGTCAGCGGGGCTGAACACTGAAGCTTTCTTT. Residues: CASRRSAGLNTEAFF.

The rearrangement uses TRBV5-1 and TRBJ2-7; 12 positions match TRBD2. The V gene's germline CDR1 is SGHRS and CDR2 YFSETQ. This CDR3 has 14 amino acids. V gave up 6 bases and J gave up 6 bases; unmatched junction bases: 7. The DNA of the CDR3 is TGCGCCAGCACCCCGCTAGCGGGAGGGCCCGAGCAGTACTTC. Its protein product is CASTPLAGGPEQYF. Together with reference TRBV5-1 and TRBJ2-7, the CDR3 gives the full variable domain: KAGVTQTPRYLIKTRGQQVTLSCSPISGHRSVSWYQQTPGQGLQFLFEYFSETQRNKGNFPGRFSGRQFSNSRSEMNVSTLELGDSALYLCASTPLAGGPEQYFGPGTRLTVT.

The CDR3 region is CASSQDHRAEAFF. CDR3 bases: TGCGCCAGCAGCCAAGATCACAGGGCTGAAGCTTTCTTT. This sequence joins TRBV4-3 and TRBJ1-1, with D possibly being TRBD1 (6 bases). Germline V gives CDR1 LGHNA, CDR2 YSLEER. This CDR3 has 13 amino acids. The V end lost 0 bases, the J end lost 6 bases, and 8 bases lay between the germline ends.

In DNA, the CDR3 is TGTGCCAGCAGCCGCCGGGACAGGGGAGCCACAGATACGCAGTATTTT. This translates into CASSRRDRGATDTQYF. The rearrangement uses TRBV7-2 and TRBJ2-3; 10 bases are a match to TRBD1. Trimming at V came to 5 bases and at J to 2 bases, leaving 7 bases not matched to a gene. The CDR3 is made up of 16 amino acids. Germline-derived CDR1 and CDR2 are SGHTA and FQGNSA.

The chain couples TRBV7-6 to TRBJ2-1, with 7 bases lining up with TRBD2. V lost 1 base, J lost 10 bases, and 19 bases stayed unmatched. There are 18 residues in the CDR3. Germline CDR1 SGHVS, CDR2 FNYEAQ. Here the CDR3 reads CASSLGAPSGTLFWEQFF. CDR3 DNA: TGTGCCAGCAGCTTAGGGGCCCCCAGCGGGACCCTGTTCTGGGAGCAGTTCTTC.

The V call is TRBV25-1, the J call TRBJ1-4, with D perhaps TRBD1 (5 bases). The V end lost 2 bases, the J end lost 7 bases, and 8 bases lay between the germline ends. Looked up from germline, CDR1 is MGHDK and CDR2 is SYGVNS. The CDR3 spans 13 residues. The CDR3 is CASSEGTPEKLFF. CDR3 nucleotide sequence: TGTGCCAGCAGTGAAGGGACCCCTGAAAAACTGTTTTTT.

The chain couples TRBV7-3 to TRBJ2-7; possible D gene TRBD2, 6 bases. Germline CDR1 SGHTA, CDR2 FQGTGA. CDR3 length: 13 amino acids. With 4 bases removed from V and 3 bases from J, the gap between germline ends came to 10 bases. The CDR3 DNA reads as TGTGCCAGCAGCTATGGGGGGAACTACGAGCAGTACTTC. Its translation: CASSYGGNYEQYF.

The V and J genes are TRBV4-3 and TRBJ1-4; a weak D match, TRBD1 (6 bases). Germline values: CDR1 LGHNA, CDR2 YSLEER. V lost 2 bases to trimming and J lost 5 bases, with 18 bases between them. CDR3 size: 17 residues. CDR3 in DNA: TGCGCCAGCAGCCAATCGCCGACAGGACGGATGAATGAAAAACTGTTTTTT. It codes for CASSQSPTGRMNEKLFF.

This chain uses TRBV28 with TRBJ2-7; D unclear. Germline CDR1 reads MDHEN; CDR2 reads SYDVKM. Between the trimmed V and J ends, which lost 2 bases and 2 bases, there was a span of 4 bases. This CDR3 region has 12 residues. The CDR3 DNA is TGTGCCAGCAGTTTAGGGACCTACGAGCAGTACTTC. Translated, it gives CASSLGTYEQYF.

V gene TRBV27 combines with J gene TRBJ2-5; 9 nucleotides match TRBD2. This CDR3 is built from 16 residues. J gave up 4 bases and V 5 bases, and 11 bases lay outside the gene matches. The germline V gene has CDR1 MNHEY and CDR2 SMNVEV (reference sequence). Here the CDR3 DNA reads TGTGCCAGCAGTCCGATAGCGGGAGTGTTGGGAGAGACCCAGTACTTC. This translates into CASSPIAGVLGETQYF.

This clone was seen a handful of times. The V call is TRBV5-1, the J call TRBJ2-5; TRBD2 agrees at 10 bases. CDR1 and CDR2 from the germline V gene are SGHRS and YFSETQ. The J segment lost 4 bases and the V segment lost 0 bases, leaving 0 bases of the junction unmatched. CDR3 length: 14 residues. CDR3 coding DNA: TGCGCCAGCAGCTTGGGACTAGCGGGAGAGACCCAGTACTTC. It encodes CASSLGLAGETQYF.

The chain is built from TRBV28 and TRBJ2-1; weak D call: TRBD2 (5 bases). The CDR3 loop spans 15 amino acids. V lost 7 bases and J 1 base, leaving 14 bases between the germline ends. The germline gives CDR1 MDHEN, CDR2 SYDVKM. The CDR3 spells CASTLAGFSYNEQFF. CDR3 nucleotide sequence: TGTGCCAGCACCCTAGCTGGGTTTTCCTACAATGAGCAGTTCTTC.

The chain carries TRBV5-1 and TRBJ1-1, with 8 bases identical to TRBD1. The CDR3 contains 19 residues. CDR1 is SGHRS and CDR2 is YFSETQ in the germline V gene. Unmatched junction bases numbered 17, after V lost 0 bases and J lost 4 bases. The CDR3 region is CASSLAWQGAARRGTEAFF. The CDR3 coding sequence is TGCGCCAGCAGCTTGGCGTGGCAGGGGGCGGCCCGACGGGGCACTGAAGCTTTCTTT.

The chain employs TRBV25-1 and TRBJ1-4; D is unresolved. The V end lost 6 bases, the J end lost 8 bases, and 13 bases lay between the germline ends. In germline, CDR1 is MGHDK, CDR2 SYGVNS. The CDR3 sequence is 13 residues long. The CDR3 DNA follows: TGTGCCAGCAGATCCCGGAAGGACGAAAAACTGTTTTTT. It specifies CASRSRKDEKLFF.

The chain recombines TRBV7-9 with TRBJ1-1; tentative D call: TRBD1 (6 bases). Trimming took 0 bases from V and 0 from J, leaving 14 bases between them. The CDR3 length is 17 residues. Germline loops: CDR1 SEHNR, CDR2 FQNEAQ (reference sequence). CDR3 residues: CASSLAAGAALNTEAFF. CDR3 sequence (DNA): TGTGCCAGCAGCTTAGCGGCGGGGGCGGCATTGAACACTGAAGCTTTCTTT.

The rearrangement links TRBV28 to TRBJ2-5; D ambiguous. The CDR3 is 13 residues long. The ends were cut back, 5 bases at V and 5 bases at J, with 12 bases in the middle. Germline V gene lookup returns CDR1 MDHEN and CDR2 SYDVKM. The DNA for the CDR3 is TGTGCCAGCAGTCTTCAGGTCCGCGAGACCCAGTACTTC. Translated: CASSLQVRETQYF.

The V and J genes are TRBV20-1 and TRBJ2-1, with TRBD2 as a possible D gene (5 bases). Germline CDR1 is DFQATT and CDR2 is SNEGSKA (reference sequence). This CDR3 contains 11 residues. The V end was cut by 5 bases, the J end by 9 bases, with 11 bases between. CDR3 bases: TGCAGTGCTCAGTTCGCGGGTGAGCAGTTCTTC. Translating it yields CSAQFAGEQFF.

The chain joins TRBV5-1 to TRBJ1-6, with no clear D. The CDR3 has 14 residues. Trimming took 1 base from V and 5 from J, leaving 7 bases between them. Per germline, CDR1 SGHRS and CDR2 YFSETQ. CDR3 region: CASSLNGNNSPLHF. The CDR3 DNA sequence: TGCGCCAGCAGCTTGAATGGGAATAATTCACCCCTCCACTTT.

The chain is built from TRBV18 and TRBJ1-2; no reliable D call. The CDR3 sequence is 14 residues long. Trimming stripped 2 bases from V and 2 bases from J, with 9 bases between. The germline V gene encodes CDR1 KGHSH and CDR2 LQKENI. The CDR3 DNA follows: TGTGCCAGCTCACCAAAGACGGAGAACTATGGCTACACCTTC. It yields the protein CASSPKTENYGYTF.

The rearrangement links TRBV4-1 to TRBJ2-1; no clear D. The germline V gene encodes CDR1 MGHRA and CDR2 YSYEKL. The CDR3 extends over 21 amino acids. Deletions cut 1 base from V and 2 bases from J, with 27 bases between. The CDR3 DNA sequence: TGCGCCAGCAGCCAAGGCCCCGTGGCGGCGGCCTTTCAAGCTGCCTACAATGAGCAGTTCTTC. Its translation: CASSQGPVAAAFQAAYNEQFF.

This chain links TRBV28 with TRBJ2-2; D possibly corresponds to TRBD2 (6 bases). Deletions cut 7 bases from V and 6 bases from J, with 15 bases between. CDR3 length equals 14 residues. CDR1 is MDHEN, CDR2 SYDVKM, per germline. In DNA, the CDR3 is TGTGCCAGCACTCTGGAGGGGCCGGCCGGGGAGCTGTTTTTT. It is translated as CASTLEGPAGELFF. The variable domain in full, with the rest retrieved from reference TRBV28 and TRBJ2-2, is DVKVTQSSRYLVKRTGEKVFLECVQDMDHENMFWYRQDPGLGLRLIYFSYDVKMKEKGDIPEGYSVSREKKERFSLILESASTNQTSMYLCASTLEGPAGELFFGEGSRLTVL.

The V call is TRBV6-6, the J call TRBJ2-5; 10 bases line up with TRBD2. The closer fit of TRBJ2-7 to the DNA end suggests the J call may be wrong. The CDR3 contains 16 residues. The germline CDR1 and CDR2 sequences are MNHNY and SVGAGI (reference sequence). The CDR3 protein is CASSYGGLAGVDEQYF. CDR3 in DNA: TGTGCCAGCAGTTACGGGGGCCTAGCGGGAGTAGACGAGCAGTACTTC.